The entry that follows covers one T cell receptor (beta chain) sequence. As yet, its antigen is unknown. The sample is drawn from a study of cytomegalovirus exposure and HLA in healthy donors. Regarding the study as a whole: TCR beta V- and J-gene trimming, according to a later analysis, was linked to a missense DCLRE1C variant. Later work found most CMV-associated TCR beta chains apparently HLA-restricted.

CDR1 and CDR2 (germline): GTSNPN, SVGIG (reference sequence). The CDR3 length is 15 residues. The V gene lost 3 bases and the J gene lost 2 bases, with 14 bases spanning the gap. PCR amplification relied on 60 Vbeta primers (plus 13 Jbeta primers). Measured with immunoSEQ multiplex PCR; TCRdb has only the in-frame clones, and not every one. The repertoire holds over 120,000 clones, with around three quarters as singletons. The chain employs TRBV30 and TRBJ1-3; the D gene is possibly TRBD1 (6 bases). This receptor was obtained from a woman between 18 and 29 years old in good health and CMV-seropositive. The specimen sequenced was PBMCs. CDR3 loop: CAWSLGGATGNTIYF. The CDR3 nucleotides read TGTGCCTGGAGCCTAGGGGGGGCAACTGGAAACACCATATATTTT.